Below are 4 T cell receptor beta chains sequenced from a single sample in a study of blood T cell repertoires in COVID-19. Some clones are missing from TCRdb's copy, which holds only in-frame ones; the method was immunoSEQ multiplex PCR. Of 150,000 to 200,000 clones in the sample, over 80% are singletons; the top ten hold roughly 3.2%. Sequencing was performed on PBMCs or T cells enriched from blood (not recorded which). Receptors were obtained from a woman aged 30 to 39 who had been exposed to COVID-19.

The rearrangement joins TRBV11-2 to TRBJ1-1; the D is unclear. CDR3 length: 13 residues. The V and J ends lost 1 base and 4 bases respectively, with 7 bases between them. Germline V gives CDR1 SGHAT, CDR2 FQNNGV. The CDR3 sequence: CASSLVEATEAFF. The CDR3 DNA follows: TGTGCCAGCAGCTTAGTAGAGGCCACTGAAGCTTTCTTT.

V gene TRBV12-5 combines with J gene TRBJ1-2; possible D gene TRBD1, 5 bases. The CDR3 totals 13 residues. Germline loops: CDR1 LGHNT, CDR2 FRNRAP. Trimming removed 3 bases from V and 4 bases from J, with 9 bases in between. CDR3 region: CASGLGVSYGYTF. The DNA of the CDR3 is TGTGCTAGTGGTTTAGGGGTTAGCTATGGCTACACCTTC.

The genes are TRBV6-4 and TRBJ1-1; 8 bases fit TRBD1. The CDR3 is 15 residues long. After removal of 0 bases from V and 4 bases from J, the junction contained 4 bases not matched to a gene. From germline, CDR1 is MRHNA and CDR2 SNTAGT. CDR3 amino acids: CASSDSPGGVTEAFF. The CDR3 nucleotides are TGTGCCAGCAGTGACTCCCCAGGGGGCGTCACTGAAGCTTTCTTT.

The J gene is TRBJ1-1, the V gene TRBV7-9; perhaps TRBD1 as D (6 bases). Deletions cut 0 bases from V and 1 base from J, with 9 bases between. Per germline, CDR1 SEHNR and CDR2 FQNEAQ (reference sequence). The CDR3 sequence is 15 residues long. Here the CDR3 reads CASSLAPTGNTEAFF. CDR3 coding DNA: TGTGCCAGCAGCTTAGCCCCGACAGGGAACACTGAAGCTTTCTTT.